This T cell receptor beta chain is from a study of T cell repertoires in cytomegalovirus infection. Turning to the study itself: CMV infection together with matching HLA type was indicated by public TCR beta signatures. Findings of the study overall: CMV carriers with the relevant HLA were identified by cumulative public TCR beta family frequency. What dominated the ex vivo response were HLA-C-restricted CMV-specific TCR beta clonotypes.

TCRdb reprocessed the reads with MiXCR, giving one entry per CDR3 protein. The sample shows around 260,000 distinct CDR3 sequences, over 8% of them seen only once. This clonotype has only a few counts. Its antigen remains unidentified. The CDR3 runs to 13 residues. The V end lost 6 bases, the J end lost 2 bases, and 10 bases lay between the germline ends. Sample: PBMCs. This TCR derives from a human donor in good health (CMV status not recorded). Some clones in this sample may be carry-over from other donors' samples. The rearrangement links TRBV12-3 or TRBV12-4 to TRBJ1-2; D gene unclear. The CDR3 reads CASSPAENYGYTF. Written as DNA, the CDR3 is TGTGCCAGCAGCCCGGCGGAAAACTATGGCTACACCTTC.